Below, 20 T cell receptor beta chains from the same sample are listed, as sequenced in a study of T cells after yellow fever vaccination. TCRdb re-called the 5' RACE reads through MiXCR, storing one row per CDR3 protein. The data hold roughly 400,000 distinct CDR3 sequences, with roughly a sixth observed a single time. Source: PBMCs, taken before the yellow fever booster vaccination. The source of these receptors is a young man who received the YFV17D yellow fever vaccine.

Ten or more counts support this clonotype. The genes are TRBV12-3 or TRBV12-4 and TRBJ1-1, with no clear D. The CDR3 consists of 13 residues. Trimming took off 3 bases at V and 1 base at J, with 6 bases between the two ends. The CDR3 loop reads CASSFGRNTEAFF. The CDR3 coding sequence is TGTGCCAGCAGTTTCGGAAGGAACACTGAAGCTTTCTTT.

The chain joins TRBV5-1 to TRBJ2-7; 10 positions agree with TRBD1. Germline V gene lookup returns CDR1 SGHRS and CDR2 YFSETQ. The CDR3 extends over 16 amino acids. The trim removed 3 bases at V and 2 bases at J, leaving 8 bases unmatched. The CDR3 DNA reads TGCGCCAGCAGCTCGGGGACAGGGGACCATGCCTACGAGCAGTACTTC. Its protein product is CASSSGTGDHAYEQYF.

The chain employs TRBV5-1 and TRBJ1-5; D gene ambiguous. The V gene's germline CDR1 is SGHRS and CDR2 YFSETQ. Trimming cost V 0 bases and J 7 bases, with 14 bases left between them. The CDR3 consists of 15 residues. CDR3 sequence: CASSLGAGDRQPQHF. DNA of the CDR3: TGCGCCAGCAGCTTGGGAGCCGGGGATAGACAGCCCCAGCATTTT.

This clonotype was observed a few times. V and J are TRBV20-1 and TRBJ2-5, with a weak D call TRBD2 (6 bases). The CDR3 is 14 amino acids. Looked up from germline, CDR1 is DFQATT and CDR2 is SNEGSKA (reference sequence). Trimming removed 3 bases at V and 2 bases at J, with 13 bases between. CDR3: CSARGLGGQETQYF. As DNA, the CDR3 is TGCAGTGCTAGGGGGTTGGGGGGTCAAGAGACCCAGTACTTC.

The CDR3 nucleotides are TGTGCCAGCGGAAGGGACAGCTCCTACGAGCAGTACGTC. This translates into CASGRDSSYEQYV. This rearrangement joins TRBV5-5 to TRBJ2-7; 7 nucleotides line up with TRBD1. The CDR3 spans 13 residues. CDR1 SGHKS and CDR2 YYEKEE come from the germline V gene (reference sequence). After removal of 7 bases from V and 0 bases from J, the junction contained 4 bases not matched to a gene.

This clonotype came up many times. The chain links TRBV5-1 to TRBJ2-3, with 8 positions matching TRBD1. The CDR3 length is 18 residues. The germline CDR1 and CDR2 sequences are SGHRS and YFSETQ. Trimming took 3 bases from V and 0 from J; bases not matched to a gene: 12. CDR3 sequence reads: CASSYGQGTPASTDTQYF. The CDR3 DNA reads as TGCGCCAGCAGCTACGGACAGGGAACTCCTGCTAGCACAGATACGCAGTATTTT.

This clonotype was seen only a few times. The chain combines TRBV20-1 with TRBJ2-6, with 7 bases fitting TRBD1. The ends lost 2 bases at V and 0 bases at J; junction bases unmatched: 1. In germline, CDR1 is DFQATT, CDR2 SNEGSKA (reference sequence). This CDR3 contains 15 residues. This CDR3 reads CSARTGASGANVLTF. CDR3 nucleotide sequence: TGCAGTGCTAGAACAGGGGCCTCTGGGGCCAACGTCCTGACTTTC.

The rearrangement links TRBV5-1 to TRBJ2-7; 9 nucleotides align to TRBD1. The germline V gene encodes CDR1 SGHRS and CDR2 YFSETQ. V shed 4 bases, J shed 5 bases, and the junction held 4 bases outside the gene matches. CDR3 length: 13 amino acids. The CDR3 nucleotides are TGCGCCAGCAGCGAGGGACAGGGACACGAGCAGTACGTC. It specifies CASSEGQGHEQYV.

This clonotype was found a few times. J is TRBJ2-4 and V is TRBV5-1; 9 positions agree with TRBD2. Per the germline V gene, CDR1 is SGHRS and CDR2 is YFSETQ. The CDR3 runs to 14 residues. With 5 bases clipped from V and 5 bases from J, the junction kept 5 bases outside the gene matches. The CDR3 is CASRIGTSQNIQYF. In DNA form, the CDR3 reads TGCGCCAGCAGAATCGGGACTAGCCAAAACATTCAGTACTTC.

The chain links TRBV12-3 or TRBV12-4 to TRBJ1-2; 12 positions match TRBD1. The CDR3 covers 15 residues. After removal of 5 bases from V and 4 bases from J, the junction contained 5 bases not matched to a gene. The DNA for the CDR3 is TGTGCCAGCAGTCACCGGGACAGGGGGCTCTATGGCTACACCTTC. Translating it yields CASSHRDRGLYGYTF.

The chain recombines TRBV3-1 with TRBJ2-4; no clear D. The germline V gene has CDR1 LGHDT and CDR2 YNNKEL (reference sequence). There are 15 residues in the CDR3. V lost 7 bases and J lost 6, with 19 bases in between. The CDR3, as DNA: TGTGCCAGCACCCCAAACCCTGGGGTGGGAAACATTCAGTACTTC. This sequence encodes CASTPNPGVGNIQYF.

This clonotype was detected a few times. This chain joins TRBV12-5 and TRBJ1-1; D gene ambiguous. Germline CDR1 is LGHNT and CDR2 is FRNRAP. Trimming left V 1 base short and J 0 bases short, with 6 bases between. This CDR3 is 14 amino acids long. CDR3 bases: TGTGCTAGTGGTTTGGGTTTGGTGAACACTGAAGCTTTCTTT. This translates into CASGLGLVNTEAFF.

This rearrangement joins TRBV29-1 to TRBJ1-2; TRBD1 agrees at 10 bases. Germline V gene sequence: CDR1 SQVTM, CDR2 ANQGSEA. The CDR3 spans 13 residues. V dropped 7 bases and J dropped 7; count of bases not matched to a gene: 9. CDR3 sequence: CSAASGTGVGYTF. CDR3 sequence (DNA): TGCAGCGCCGCTTCCGGGACAGGGGTTGGCTACACCTTC.

This clonotype was counted only a few times. V and J are TRBV7-6 and TRBJ2-1, with a possible D match to TRBD1 (5 bases). The CDR3 runs 16 residues. CDR1 and CDR2 (germline): SGHVS, FNYEAQ. The ends were cut back, 1 base at V and 0 bases at J, with 10 bases in the middle. The CDR3 DNA follows: TGTGCCAGCAGCTTAGAGGCAGGGCGCTCCTACAATGAGCAGTTCTTC. It translates to CASSLEAGRSYNEQFF.

This clonotype was counted between two and nine times. The chain recombines TRBV5-1 with TRBJ2-5; D not certain. CDR3 length equals 14 residues. Germline V gene data show CDR1 as SGHRS and CDR2 as YFSETQ. Trimming removed 0 bases at V and 2 bases at J, with 8 bases between. CDR3 sequence: CASSLGANQETQYF. The CDR3, as DNA: TGCGCCAGCAGCTTGGGGGCAAATCAAGAGACCCAGTACTTC.

This clonotype came up many times. This chain uses TRBV5-1 with TRBJ2-7; TRBD2 aligns across 12 bases. The CDR3 consists of 16 residues. The germline gives CDR1 SGHRS, CDR2 YFSETQ. Losses at the gene ends were 3 bases for V and 2 bases for J; bases not matched to a gene: 6. CDR3 sequence: CASSWTLAGGAYEQYF. CDR3 sequence (DNA): TGCGCCAGCAGCTGGACGCTAGCGGGGGGGGCCTACGAGCAGTACTTC.

The chain links TRBV7-2 to TRBJ2-5, with D tentatively TRBD1 or TRBD2 (5 bases each). The CDR3 length is 14 residues. Germline lookup yields CDR1 SGHTA and CDR2 FQGNSA. Between the trimmed V and J ends, which lost 4 bases and 4 bases, there was a span of 13 bases. The CDR3 nucleotides read TGTGCCAGCAGCTCCGACAGCGGAATAGAGACCCAGTACTTC. Translation gives CASSSDSGIETQYF. Using reference TRBV7-2 and TRBJ2-5 for the parts outside the CDR3, the full variable domain is GAGVSQSPSNKVTEKGKDVELRCDPISGHTALYWYRQSLGQGLEFLIYFQGNSAPDKSGLPSDRFSAERTGGSVSTLTIQRTQQEDSAVYLCASSSDSGIETQYFGPGTRLLVL.

The chain has TRBV5-6 and TRBJ1-4, with D possibly being TRBD1 (5 bases). Per germline, CDR1 SGHDT and CDR2 YYEEEE. The ends were cut back, 3 bases at V and 4 bases at J, with 13 bases in the middle. CDR3 length: 15 amino acids. CDR3 sequence (DNA): TGTGCCAGCAGCTCGTTACGAGGGGATAATGAAAAACTGTTTTTT. This codes for CASSSLRGDNEKLFF.

This clonotype was picked up many times. The chain recombines TRBV7-9 with TRBJ2-3; D remains unclear. This CDR3 has 17 residues. Germline assignment: CDR1 SEHNR and CDR2 FQNEAQ (reference sequence). Trimming removed 5 bases at V and 2 bases at J, with 20 bases between. The chain's CDR3 is CASSRSTPPTITDTQYF. The CDR3 DNA reads as TGTGCCAGCAGCCGATCGACACCACCCACTATCACAGATACGCAGTATTTT.

This chain uses TRBV6-2 or TRBV6-3 with TRBJ1-1, with D possibly being TRBD1 (5 bases). Germline V gene sequence: CDR1 MNHEY, CDR2 SVGEGT. The CDR3 is 12 amino acids. Deletions cut 5 bases from V and 7 bases from J, with 11 bases between. The CDR3 spells CASSPRAIEAFF. CDR3 coding DNA: TGTGCCAGCAGTCCCAGGGCGATTGAAGCTTTCTTT.